The clone carrying this T cell receptor beta chain appeared once. Its antigen remains unknown. All patients picked for sequencing had shown, by flow cytometry, an expansion of CD8+CD57+ cells. The source of the sample is a study of CD8+CD57+ T cells in acquired aplastic anemia. Study conclusions and caveats: Significant differences in CD8+ Simpson's diversity were not observed between patients and controls.

The CDR3 is made up of 15 amino acids. The V gene end was trimmed by 5 bases and the J gene end by 8 bases; junction bases not matched to a gene: 5. Germline V CDR1 and CDR2: SGDLS, YYNGEE. TCR beta VDJ and CDR3 were profiled, and genomic DNA was the template. One entry per CDR3 protein results from TCRdb running MiXCR on the reads. This table has about 180,000 distinct CDR3 sequences, 50% to 65% appearing once. This clonotype originated in a human donor with aplastic anemia. V is TRBV9 and J is TRBJ1-6; TRBD1 matches at 12 bases. Sequencing used sorted CD4+, CD8+, or CD8+CD57+ T cells (not recorded which) from PBMCs. CDR3 sequence (DNA): TGTGCCAGCAGTCTCGGGACAGGGGGCGATTCACCCCTCCACTTT. It specifies CASSLGTGGDSPLHF. The whole variable domain, remainder taken from reference TRBV9 and TRBJ1-6, is DSGVTQTPKHLITATGQRVTLRCSPRSGDLSVYWYQQSLDQGLQFLIQYYNGEERAKGNILERFSAQQFPDLHSELNLSSLELGDSALYFCASSLGTGGDSPLHFGNGTRLTVT.